One and the same sample provided the 21 T cell receptor beta chains below, sequenced in a study of brain metastases from non-small cell lung cancer. The data were produced by immunoSEQ multiplex PCR, yet TCRdb's version contains in-frame clones alone and is incomplete. In the table there are about 2,000 clones, roughly 88% of which are singletons. Sequences were obtained from primary lung tumor tissue. The receptor source for this set is a donor over 35 with non-small cell lung cancer.

This clone appeared a few times. This chain uses TRBV12-3 or TRBV12-4 with TRBJ2-7; D not resolved. The CDR3 spans 12 residues. Trimming shortened V by 1 base and J by 5 bases, and 6 bases separated the two germline ends. The CDR3 reads CASSLGQNEQYF. The DNA of the CDR3 is TGTGCCAGCAGTTTAGGGCAAAACGAGCAGTACTTC.

V is TRBV28 and J is TRBJ1-2; possible D gene TRBD1, 5 bases. The CDR3 covers 15 residues. The V end lost 5 bases, the J end lost 5 bases, and 18 bases lay between the germline ends. Germline V gene sequence: CDR1 MDHEN, CDR2 SYDVKM. CDR3 DNA sequence: TGTGCCAGCAGTAGTGGGACCGCAGCGTCTTATGGCTACACCTTC. Its protein is CASSSGTAASYGYTF.

Regarding this clone: Sequence at one end of the junction differs from germline and may be a read error. V and J are TRBV5-1 and TRBJ1-5; tentatively, D is TRBD1 (5 bases). Germline V gene lookup returns CDR1 SGHRS and CDR2 YFSETQ. The CDR3 loop spans 15 amino acids. The CDR3 coding sequence is TGCGCCAGCAACTTGGAATTGGGGCCTAATCAGCCCCAGCATTTT. Residues: CASNLELGPNQPQHF.

J is TRBJ1-4 and V is TRBV7-8; a possible D gene is TRBD1 (6 bases). This CDR3 has 16 amino acids. The germline V and J ends were trimmed by 5 bases and 4 bases, with 17 bases remaining between them. Germline CDR1 SGHVS, CDR2 FQNEAQ. The CDR3 loop reads CASSRHGTTHNEKLFF. The CDR3 bases are TGTGCCAGCAGCCGACACGGGACAACCCATAATGAAAAACTGTTTTTT.

The chain recombines TRBV6-5 with TRBJ1-1; D unresolved. CDR3 size: 12 residues. Trimming removed 7 bases from V and 5 bases from J, with 11 bases in between. In germline, CDR1 is MNHEY, CDR2 SVGAGI. CDR3 loop: CASNRVGTEAFF. The CDR3 region has the DNA TGTGCCAGCAATCGCGTTGGGACTGAAGCTTTCTTT.

The chain joins TRBV4-2 to TRBJ2-3; possibly TRBD1 or TRBD2 for D (6 bases each). Trimming removed 0 bases from V and 6 bases from J, with 19 bases in between. The CDR3 runs 17 residues. The germline CDR1 and CDR2 sequences are LGHNA and YNFKEQ. CDR3: CASSQDLYGGTGDTQYF. The CDR3 DNA reads TGTGCCAGCAGCCAAGATCTCTACGGGGGCACCGGGGATACGCAGTATTTT.

The chain recombines TRBV28 with TRBJ2-7; D is tentatively TRBD1 or TRBD2 (5 bases each). The CDR3 has 15 residues. V dropped 5 bases and J dropped 1 base, with 15 bases sitting between them. The V gene's germline CDR1 is MDHEN and CDR2 SYDVKM. CDR3 in amino acids: CASSPPVGVSYEQYF. The DNA of the CDR3 is TGTGCCAGCAGTCCTCCGGTGGGGGTTTCCTACGAGCAGTACTTC.

The rearrangement joins TRBV7-9 to TRBJ2-5; D gene unclear. This CDR3 comprises 14 residues. The V end was cut by 1 base, the J end by 2 bases, with 8 bases between. Germline lookup yields CDR1 SEHNR and CDR2 FQNEAQ (reference sequence). CDR3 region: CASSLGQIQETQYF. The CDR3 bases are TGTGCCAGCAGCTTAGGGCAAATTCAAGAGACCCAGTACTTC.

The V and J genes are TRBV3-1 (or the pseudogene TRBV3-2) and TRBJ2-3; the match to TRBD1 covers 8 bases. V shed 3 bases and J 4 bases; nucleotides not matched to a gene: 6. The CDR3 consists of 15 residues. The germline V gene encodes CDR1 LGHDT and CDR2 YNNKEL (reference sequence). The CDR3 loop reads CASSQGQGASDTQYF. CDR3 DNA: TGTGCCAGCAGCCAGGGGCAGGGGGCATCAGATACGCAGTATTTT.

The gene calls are TRBV5-8 and TRBJ1-2; TRBD1 is a possible D gene (5 bases). There are 15 residues in the CDR3. The V end was cut by 4 bases, the J end by 4 bases, with 17 bases between. Germline loops: CDR1 SGHTS, CDR2 YDEGEE. The CDR3 is CASSPGARTIYGYTF. CDR3 bases: TGTGCCAGCAGCCCGGGAGCCAGGACAATCTATGGCTACACCTTC. Combining the CDR3 with reference TRBV5-8 and TRBJ1-2 gives the whole variable domain EAGVTQSPTHLIKTRGQQATLRCSPISGHTSVYWYQQALGLGLQFLLWYDEGEERNRGNFPPRFSGRQFPNYSSELNVNALELEDSALYLCASSPGARTIYGYTFGSGTRLTVV.

The CDR3 here is CASSQVETGSSDTQYF. CDR3 coding DNA: TGTGCCAGCAGCCAAGTGGAGACAGGGAGTTCAGATACGCAGTATTTT. The chain recombines TRBV14 with TRBJ2-3, with 7 bases that match TRBD1. Germline V gene sequence: CDR1 SGHDN, CDR2 FVKESK. V lost 1 base, J lost 4 bases, and 8 bases stayed unmatched. The CDR3 contains 16 residues. Complete variable domain (other parts from reference TRBV14 and TRBJ2-3): EAGVTQFPSHSVIEKGQTVTLRCDPISGHDNLYWYRRVMGKEIKFLLHFVKESKQDESGMPNNRFLAERTGGTYSTLKVQPAELEDSGVYFCASSQVETGSSDTQYFGPGTRLTVL.

The V call is TRBV5-1, the J call TRBJ2-3, with 8 bases that match TRBD2. V lost 1 base and J lost 4; bases outside the gene matches: 8. This CDR3 region has 16 residues. The germline gives CDR1 SGHRS, CDR2 YFSETQ. This CDR3 reads CASSLRAGGIADTQYF. CDR3 coding DNA: TGCGCCAGCAGCTTGCGCGCGGGAGGCATAGCAGATACGCAGTATTTT.

The chain is built from TRBV7-9 and TRBJ1-2, with D possibly TRBD1 on 6 matching bases. The germline V and J ends were trimmed by 7 bases and 2 bases, with 11 bases remaining between them. The CDR3 contains 13 residues. Germline V CDR1 and CDR2: SEHNR, FQNEAQ (reference sequence). CDR3: CASTSGGNYGYTF. CDR3 sequence (DNA): TGTGCCAGCACCTCCGGGGGCAACTATGGCTACACCTTC.

On this clone: This same CDR3 is encoded by further DNA sequences in the sample. V and J are TRBV6-5 and TRBJ2-5; D is perhaps TRBD2 (6 bases). The CDR3 length is 14 residues. Trimming took 0 bases from V and 5 from J, leaving 10 bases between them. CDR1 and CDR2 (germline): MNHEY, SVGAGI. The CDR3: CASSYSAGLETQYF. Here the CDR3 DNA reads TGTGCCAGCAGTTACTCTGCGGGGTTGGAGACCCAGTACTTC.

This chain connects TRBV5-1 to TRBJ1-5; tentative D call: TRBD1 (5 bases). Trimming cost V 1 base and J 2 bases, with 7 bases left between them. Germline loops: CDR1 SGHRS, CDR2 YFSETQ. The length of the CDR3 is 14 residues. The CDR3, as DNA: TGCGCCAGCAGCTTGAGGGGTGGCAATCAGCCCCAGCATTTT. It encodes CASSLRGGNQPQHF.

The J gene is TRBJ2-5, the V gene TRBV10-1; no reliable D call. There are 14 residues in the CDR3. Germline V gene data show CDR1 as WNHNN and CDR2 as SYGVQD (reference sequence). Trimming pared 2 bases from V and 7 bases from J, leaving 14 bases between. In nucleotides, the CDR3 is TGCGCCAGCAGTGAGAGGCAGGCTTATGGGACCCAGTACTTC. As protein: CASSERQAYGTQYF.

This clone was observed a single time. The V gene is TRBV18, the J gene TRBJ2-7, with no clear D. The CDR3 covers 12 residues. Trimming stripped 6 bases from V and 2 bases from J, with 8 bases between. Germline V gene lookup returns CDR1 KGHSH and CDR2 LQKENI. The CDR3 reads CASSPTPYEQYF. Here the CDR3 DNA reads TGTGCCAGCTCCCCCACCCCCTACGAGCAGTACTTC. Full variable domain (remainder filled in from reference TRBV18 and TRBJ2-7): NAGVMQNPRHLVRRRGQEARLRCSPMKGHSHVYWYRQLPEEGLKFMVYLQKENIIDESGMPKERFSAEFPKEGPSILRIQQVVRGDSAAYFCASSPTPYEQYFGPGTRLTVT.

This clone was observed a single time. This chain uses TRBV6-2 or TRBV6-3 with TRBJ2-5, with 9 bases matching TRBD2. V was pared by 2 bases and J by 1 base, with 5 bases of the junction left unmatched. Germline assignment: CDR1 MNHEY and CDR2 SVGEGT. This CDR3 has 16 residues. CDR3 in DNA: TGTGCCAGCAGTTACCCCTTTAGCGGGAGCCAAGAGACCCAGTACTTC. This encodes CASSYPFSGSQETQYF.

The V gene is TRBV7-3, the J gene TRBJ2-5; the D gene could be TRBD1 or TRBD2 (5 bases each). The CDR3 has 13 amino acids. Germline CDR1 and CDR2: SGHTA and FQGTGA. Trimming shortened V by 4 bases and J by 4 bases, and 10 bases separated the two germline ends. The CDR3 region is CASSWTGGETQYF. The CDR3 nucleotides read TGTGCCAGCAGCTGGACTGGGGGAGAGACCCAGTACTTC.

This chain uses TRBV3-1 (or the pseudogene TRBV3-2) with TRBJ2-5, with 12 bases matching TRBD2. The germline gives CDR1 LGHDT, CDR2 YNNKEL (reference sequence). This CDR3 has 15 amino acids. The J segment lost 5 bases and the V segment lost 2 bases, leaving 3 bases of the junction unmatched. CDR3 in amino acids: CASSQPSGGAETQYF. DNA for the CDR3: TGTGCCAGCAGCCAACCTAGCGGGGGGGCGGAGACCCAGTACTTC.

This clone was seen just once. The V call is TRBV19, the J call TRBJ1-2; TRBD1 is a possible D gene (6 bases). The CDR3 consists of 14 residues. In germline, CDR1 is LNHDA, CDR2 SQIVND (reference sequence). Trimming cost V 3 bases and J 8 bases, with 16 bases left between them. CDR3 sequence (DNA): TGTGCCAGTAGTATCAGGAGGTCAGGGGACGGCTACACCTTC. Amino acids: CASSIRRSGDGYTF.